The 9 T cell receptor beta chains below were found in one sample sequenced in a study of blood T cells in healthy people across ages. The use of a sample-barcoded 5' primer and a J-beta primer mix characterized a second PCR of roughly 6 to 11 cycles. TCRdb processed the 5' RACE reads anew with MiXCR; each CDR3 protein has one entry. The sample includes 650,000 to 900,000 distinct CDR3 sequences, around two thirds of them seen just once. The sample was blood. The source is a man aged 25 to 45 in good health.

This clonotype was seen only once. An end of the junction differs from the germline gene, which may be a read error. V is TRBV20-1 and J is TRBJ1-2; 7 bases map to TRBD1. This CDR3 comprises 12 residues. The germline V gene encodes CDR1 DFQATT and CDR2 SNEGSKA (reference sequence). CDR3 sequence (DNA): TGCAATGCTAGAGCGTCGACAGGGCGCTACACCTTC. Its protein product is CNARASTGRYTF.

The CDR3 nucleotides read TGTGCCAGCAGCCAGGGGACAGGGGCCCAAGAGACCCAGTACTTC. It codes for CASSQGTGAQETQYF. The chain links TRBV4-2 to TRBJ2-5; 10 bases fit TRBD1. J lost 1 base, V lost 3 bases, and 2 bases had no gene match. The CDR3 has 15 amino acids. CDR1 is LGHNA and CDR2 is YNFKEQ in the germline V gene.

The CDR3 region is CASSLETEYQETQYF. The CDR3 bases are TGCGCCAGCAGCTTGGAGACCGAGTACCAAGAGACCCAGTACTTC. The chain employs TRBV5-1 and TRBJ2-5; D uncertain. Germline V gives CDR1 SGHRS, CDR2 YFSETQ. With 0 bases removed from V and 0 bases from J, the gap between germline ends came to 9 bases. The CDR3 contains 15 residues.

This clonotype was counted once. The V gene is TRBV27, the J gene TRBJ1-2; 11 bases agree with TRBD1. Trimming took 0 bases from V and 8 from J; bases not matched to a gene: 11. The V gene's germline CDR1 is MNHEY and CDR2 SMNVEV (reference sequence). The CDR3 has 17 residues. CDR3 nucleotides: TGTGCCAGCAGTTTATCTCAGGGACAGGGGGAACTATGGGGCTACACCTTC. It is translated as CASSLSQGQGELWGYTF.

This clonotype has ten or more counts. A much bigger clone sits one base away, suggesting this may be a read error. CDR3: CASSVGGGGETQYF. Written as DNA, the CDR3 is TGTGCCAGCAGTGTAGGCGGGGGAGGTGAGACCCAGTACTTC. The chain employs TRBV9 and TRBJ2-5; 7 nucleotides match TRBD2. Per the germline V gene, CDR1 is SGDLS and CDR2 is YYNGEE. The CDR3 runs 14 residues.

The sample holds many counts of this clonotype. The rearrangement uses TRBV20-1 and TRBJ1-6; D call uncertain. The CDR3 runs to 16 residues. CDR1 is DFQATT, CDR2 SNEGSKA, per germline (reference sequence). V lost 5 bases to trimming and J lost 0 bases, with 14 bases between them. The CDR3 protein is CSAYGAGSSYNSPLHF. The CDR3 nucleotides read TGCAGTGCTTACGGAGCCGGGAGCTCCTATAATTCACCCCTCCACTTT.

The chain is built from TRBV7-3 and TRBJ2-7, with 9 positions matching TRBD2. The J call may be in error: the DNA end matches TRBJ2-4 better. CDR3 length: 16 residues. Germline V lookup: CDR1 SGHTA, CDR2 FQGTGA. In nucleotides, the CDR3 is TGTGCCAGCAGCTTCGGCCCGGGACTAGCAGGAAACATTCAGTACTTC. It specifies CASSFGPGLAGNIQYF.

The V and J genes are TRBV7-9 and TRBJ2-5; D gene unclear. V shed 5 bases and J shed 5 bases, with 15 bases lying between them. The CDR3 spans 14 residues. CDR1 and CDR2 from the germline V gene are SEHNR and FQNEAQ (reference sequence). The CDR3 loop is CASSRVTRLETQYF. CDR3 nucleotide sequence: TGTGCCAGCAGCCGCGTAACGAGGTTGGAGACCCAGTACTTC.

As DNA, the CDR3 is TGTGCCAGCAGTTTAGGACAGGGAAGTCAGCCCCAGCATTTT. This encodes CASSLGQGSQPQHF. The chain employs TRBV28 and TRBJ1-5; 8 bases are a match to TRBD1. CDR1 is MDHEN, CDR2 SYDVKM, per germline. The length of the CDR3 is 14 residues. V lost 2 bases to trimming and J lost 6 bases; unmatched junction nucleotides: 3.